This record looks at one T cell receptor beta chain sequence and its context. The sample comes from a study of blood T cell repertoires in COVID-19. TCRdb's copy holds only in-frame clones and misses some; the assay was immunoSEQ multiplex PCR. The sample lists 150,000 to 190,000 clones; approximately 82% were seen once. CDR3 size: 16 residues. The V and J ends lost 4 bases and 3 bases, in that order; junction bases with no gene match: 10. Germline CDR1 and CDR2: SGDLS and YYNGEE. The TCR was taken from a woman aged 50 to 60 with acute or convalescent COVID-19. The sample comprised peripheral blood. This chain uses TRBV9 with TRBJ2-7; 10 bases agree with TRBD2. CDR3 loop: CASSPNLAGVNYEQYF. Here the CDR3 DNA reads TGTGCCAGCAGCCCAAACCTAGCGGGAGTAAACTACGAGCAGTACTTC. Full variable domain (remainder filled in from reference TRBV9 and TRBJ2-7): DSGVTQTPKHLITATGQRVTLRCSPRSGDLSVYWYQQSLDQGLQFLIQYYNGEERAKGNILERFSAQQFPDLHSELNLSSLELGDSALYFCASSPNLAGVNYEQYFGPGTRLTVT.